This passage covers 23 T cell receptor beta chains from one sample sequenced in a study of blood T cell repertoires in COVID-19. The protocol was immunoSEQ multiplex PCR, while the TCRdb copy is restricted to in-frame clones and leaves out a portion. The data contain approximately 150,000 clones, around 87% of them seen just once; the ten biggest clones take up less than 45%. Sample: peripheral blood. These receptors originate from a man aged 50-59 years who had recovered from COVID-19.

V and J are TRBV27 and TRBJ1-4; possibly TRBD1 for D (5 bases). Germline CDR1 MNHEY, CDR2 SMNVEV (reference sequence). Trimming removed 7 bases at V and 0 bases at J, with 15 bases between. The CDR3 length is 16 residues. As DNA, the CDR3 is TGTGCCAGCAAACACAGGTCCGACACAACTAATGAAAAACTGTTTTTT. Protein product: CASKHRSDTTNEKLFF.

The rearrangement links TRBV5-4 to TRBJ1-1, with TRBD1 as a possible D gene (5 bases). V was pared by 4 bases and J by 6 bases, with 22 bases between. Germline V gene data show CDR1 as SGHNT and CDR2 as YYREEE (reference sequence). This CDR3 has 16 amino acids. The CDR3 loop reads CASSRRAGFLVPEAFF. The CDR3, as DNA: TGTGCCAGCAGCCGGAGGGCAGGGTTTTTGGTCCCTGAAGCTTTCTTT. The full variable domain, its missing parts supplied by reference TRBV5-4 and TRBJ1-1, is ETGVTQSPTHLIKTRGQQVTLRCSSQSGHNTVSWYQQALGQGPQFIFQYYREEENGRGNFPPRFSGLQFPNYSSELNVNALELDDSALYLCASSRRAGFLVPEAFFGQGTRLTVV.

This clone was seen a single time. The genes are TRBV2 and TRBJ1-1, with D uncertain. Looked up from germline, CDR1 is SNHLY and CDR2 is FYNNEI. V gave up 7 bases and J gave up 1 base, with 10 bases separating them. This CDR3 has 13 residues. CDR3 protein: CASNGQANTEAFF. The DNA of the CDR3 is TGTGCCAGCAATGGGCAGGCGAACACTGAAGCTTTCTTT.

The chain carries TRBV21-1 and TRBJ2-7; TRBD2 is the table's D call and was not checked against the DNA. TRBV21-1 is a pseudogene locus. This CDR3 has 17 residues. This chain's CDR3 is CASSKETCDLPYYEQYF. In DNA form, the CDR3 reads TGTGCCAGCAGCAAAGAAACCTGCGATTTACCGTACTACGAGCAGTACTTC.

The rearrangement links TRBV6-4 to TRBJ1-6; 9 bases are shared with TRBD1. Germline values: CDR1 MRHNA, CDR2 SNTAGT. The J segment lost 3 bases and the V segment lost 6 bases, leaving 9 bases of the junction unmatched. The CDR3 has 17 residues. CDR3 DNA: TGTGCCAGCAGGGACCGGGACAGGGATTACTATAATTCACCCCTCCACTTT. This encodes CASRDRDRDYYNSPLHF.

The chain is built from TRBV7-3 and TRBJ2-5, with TRBD2 matching over 9 bases. This CDR3 has 16 amino acids. The trim removed 5 bases at V and 5 bases at J, leaving 12 bases unmatched. The V gene's germline CDR1 is SGHTA and CDR2 FQGTGA. CDR3 in amino acids: CASSPGLAGPGETQYF. CDR3 coding DNA: TGTGCCAGCAGCCCGGGGCTAGCGGGGCCCGGGGAGACCCAGTACTTC.

The chain combines TRBV19 with TRBJ1-5; D is perhaps TRBD1 (6 bases). This CDR3 contains 16 residues. Germline CDR1 LNHDA, CDR2 SQIVND (reference sequence). V lost 3 bases and J 4 bases, leaving 16 bases between the germline ends. As DNA, the CDR3 is TGTGCCAGTAGTATGGAGGCAGGGGCTATAAATCAGCCCCAGCATTTT. As protein: CASSMEAGAINQPQHF.

This clone was detected only once. The CDR3 spells CASSLGQGAYEQYF. The CDR3 DNA follows: TGTGCCAGCAGCTTAGGACAGGGGGCCTACGAGCAGTACTTC. The chain is built from TRBV7-6 and TRBJ2-7, with 9 bases matching TRBD1. V was pared by 1 base and J by 2 bases, with 0 bases of the junction left unmatched. This CDR3 region has 14 residues. The germline CDR1 and CDR2 sequences are SGHVS and FNYEAQ.

This clone showed up just once. V gene TRBV11-2 combines with J gene TRBJ2-3; 7 nucleotides line up with TRBD2. The J segment lost 8 bases and the V segment lost 5 bases, leaving 7 bases of the junction unmatched. CDR1 is SGHAT and CDR2 is FQNNGV in the germline V gene. The CDR3 has 13 residues. CDR3 sequence: CASSPTSSRTQYF. The CDR3 DNA reads TGTGCCAGCAGCCCGACTAGCTCCCGTACGCAGTATTTT. Full variable domain (outside the CDR3, taken from reference TRBV11-2 and TRBJ2-3): EAGVAQSPRYKIIEKRQSVAFWCNPISGHATLYWYQQILGQGPKLLIQFQNNGVVDDSQLPKDRFSAERLKGVDSTLKIQPAKLEDSAVYLCASSPTSSRTQYFGPGTRLTVL.

In its sample, this clone was seen a few times. V and J are TRBV9 and TRBJ1-4; 7 nucleotides match TRBD1. The CDR3 covers 15 residues. The J segment lost 8 bases and the V segment lost 0 bases, leaving 7 bases of the junction unmatched. Germline values: CDR1 SGDLS, CDR2 YYNGEE. In DNA, the CDR3 is TGTGCCAGCAGCGTAGGAGGGGGCGGGGAAGAAAAACTGTTTTTT. It yields the protein CASSVGGGGEEKLFF.

This sequence joins TRBV5-1 and TRBJ1-1; D is unresolved. The CDR3 is 15 residues long. Germline V CDR1 and CDR2: SGHRS, YFSETQ. The V and J ends lost 1 base and 2 bases respectively, with 12 bases between them. CDR3 amino acids: CASSLLADLNTEAFF. In DNA form, the CDR3 reads TGCGCCAGCAGCTTGTTGGCAGATCTTAACACTGAAGCTTTCTTT. Looking up the rest from reference TRBV5-1 and TRBJ1-1 gives the full variable domain: KAGVTQTPRYLIKTRGQQVTLSCSPISGHRSVSWYQQTPGQGLQFLFEYFSETQRNKGNFPGRFSGRQFSNSRSEMNVSTLELGDSALYLCASSLLADLNTEAFFGQGTRLTVV.

V usage is TRBV7-2 and J usage is TRBJ2-7; TRBD2 matches at 9 bases. CDR3 length equals 15 residues. Germline CDR1 and CDR2: SGHTA and FQGNSA. The junction had 7 bases not matched to a gene; V was cut back by 1 base and J by 6 bases. In nucleotides, the CDR3 is TGTGCCAGCAGCTTAGGTGGCGGGGGGGCCTTCGAGCAGTACTTC. Protein product: CASSLGGGGAFEQYF.

This chain links TRBV5-4 with TRBJ1-2; 8 nucleotides align to TRBD1. The V gene end was trimmed by 6 bases and the J gene end by 3 bases; junction bases not matched to a gene: 4. Germline loops: CDR1 SGHNT, CDR2 YYREEE (reference sequence). CDR3 length: 13 amino acids. DNA for the CDR3: TGTGCCAGCACCTTACAGGGGGACTATGGCTACACCTTC. Encoded protein: CASTLQGDYGYTF.

The DNA for the CDR3 is TGCGCCAGCAGTCAATCGATCGACAGGGGGCATTGGAGTGAAAAACTGTTTTTT. Amino acid sequence: CASSQSIDRGHWSEKLFF. V is TRBV23-1 and J is TRBJ1-4, with 10 nucleotides matching TRBD1. TRBV23-1 is sorted into the ORF group, with uncertain function. The J segment lost 7 bases and the V segment lost 0 bases, leaving 11 bases of the junction unmatched. The CDR3 sequence is 18 residues long.

The rearrangement uses TRBV11-2 and TRBJ1-2, with a possible D match to TRBD1 (6 bases). The CDR3 is 17 amino acids. CDR1 and CDR2 (germline): SGHAT, FQNNGV. Trimming shortened V by 0 bases and J by 4 bases, and 18 bases separated the two germline ends. This CDR3 reads CASSLDRAGVGGYGYTF. CDR3 bases: TGTGCCAGCAGCTTAGATCGCGCAGGGGTGGGTGGCTATGGCTACACCTTC.

The chain combines TRBV18 with TRBJ2-7, with D possibly matching TRBD1 (5 bases). The CDR3 spans 14 residues. Germline V lookup: CDR1 KGHSH, CDR2 LQKENI. Trimming shortened V by 1 base and J by 2 bases, and 9 bases separated the two germline ends. The CDR3 DNA follows: TGTGCCAGCTCACCACGCAGGGATACCTACGAGCAGTACTTC. Amino acid sequence: CASSPRRDTYEQYF.

This clone was counted a single time. The chain employs TRBV24-1 and TRBJ2-3; 8 positions agree with TRBD2. CDR1 is KGHDR, CDR2 SFDVKD, per germline. The CDR3 is 19 residues long. V shed 2 bases and J 3 bases; nucleotides not matched to a gene: 15. The CDR3 DNA sequence: TGTGCCACCAGTGATTCTTCGCGGGGGGCCCTTCGGGGGACAGATACGCAGTATTTT. Amino acids: CATSDSSRGALRGTDTQYF.

The V and J genes are TRBV7-8 and TRBJ2-5, with TRBD1 identical over 10 bases. The CDR3 sequence is 15 residues long. The V gene end was trimmed by 5 bases and the J gene end by 2 bases; junction bases not matched to a gene: 5. Looked up from germline, CDR1 is SGHVS and CDR2 is FQNEAQ. DNA for the CDR3: TGTGCCAGCAGCCCGCGGGACAGGGGACAAGAGACCCAGTACTTC. Translated: CASSPRDRGQETQYF.

In nucleotides, the CDR3 is TGTGCCAGCTCACCCGACATAATGCCGGCTGGCTACACCTTC. This sequence encodes CASSPDIMPAGYTF. This chain links TRBV18 with TRBJ1-2; D remains unclear. V was cut by 3 bases and J by 7 bases, with 15 bases left in between. This CDR3 has 14 residues. CDR1 KGHSH and CDR2 LQKENI come from the germline V gene.

The chain couples TRBV5-1 to TRBJ2-5, with 15 positions matching TRBD2. The CDR3 is made up of 16 amino acids. The V segment lost 2 bases and the J segment 4 bases; nucleotides outside the gene matches: 3. Per germline, CDR1 SGHRS and CDR2 YFSETQ. The CDR3, as DNA: TGCGCCAGCAGCTTTCGGACTAGCGGGGGGGCAGAGACCCAGTACTTC. Protein product: CASSFRTSGGAETQYF. The full variable domain, completed using reference TRBV5-1 and TRBJ2-5, is KAGVTQTPRYLIKTRGQQVTLSCSPISGHRSVSWYQQTPGQGLQFLFEYFSETQRNKGNFPGRFSGRQFSNSRSEMNVSTLELGDSALYLCASSFRTSGGAETQYFGPGTRLLVL.

The CDR3 DNA sequence: TGTGCCAGCAGTTTCGCGGCGGGGGATCCCTACAATGAGCAGTTCTTC. It encodes CASSFAAGDPYNEQFF. V and J are TRBV6-5 and TRBJ2-1, with 7 bases lining up with TRBD2. The CDR3 has 16 residues. J was trimmed by 2 bases and V by 4 bases; bases with no gene match: 8. Germline CDR1 is MNHEY and CDR2 is SVGAGI.

J is TRBJ1-6 and V is TRBV3-1 (or the pseudogene TRBV3-2), with D hard to call. Germline CDR1 reads LGHDT; CDR2 reads YNNKEL (reference sequence). V was trimmed by 0 bases and J by 2 bases, leaving 11 bases between them. The CDR3 spans 17 residues. CDR3 protein: CASSQDMRRTYNSPLHF. The CDR3 DNA sequence: TGTGCCAGCAGCCAAGATATGAGGCGGACCTATAATTCACCCCTCCACTTT.

The J gene is TRBJ1-1, the V gene TRBV10-3; 8 positions agree with TRBD1. This CDR3 has 13 amino acids. From germline, CDR1 is ENHRY and CDR2 SYGVKD. The ends lost 4 bases at V and 4 bases at J; junction bases unmatched: 2. For the CDR3, the DNA is TGTGCCATCAGTGTGGACAGGGTCACTGAAGCTTTCTTT. Translation gives CAISVDRVTEAFF.